The 16 T cell receptor beta chains listed next were all sequenced from one sample in a study of glioma-infiltrating T cells after dendritic cell vaccination. Using immunoSEQ multiplex PCR, the repertoire was profiled, and TCRdb retains in-frame clones only, with some absent. The sample consists of 75,000 to 95,000 clones, around 86% of them appearing once. The time point was: after dendritic cell vaccination, including at tumor progression/relapse. This specimen consisted of blood, obtained after dendritic cell vaccination. Every receptor here comes from a human donor with glioblastoma.

CDR3 loop: CASSLAPGGEHLHF. DNA for the CDR3: TGCGCCAGCAGCTTGGCCCCAGGGGGCGAACACCTCCACTTT. The chain carries TRBV5-1 and TRBJ1-6; TRBD1 matches 8 bases. Germline CDR1 and CDR2: SGHRS and YFSETQ. The CDR3 runs 14 residues. Trimming took 0 bases from V and 15 from J; bases not matched to a gene: 8.

The J gene is TRBJ2-1, the V gene TRBV12-5; TRBD1 aligns across 8 bases. The V segment lost 6 bases and the J segment 8 bases; nucleotides outside the gene matches: 12. CDR3 size: 15 residues. The germline CDR1 and CDR2 sequences are LGHNT and FRNRAP. DNA of the CDR3: TGTGCTAGTGGGGAGCCGGACAGGGCAGCCCATGAGCAGTTCTTC. Its protein product is CASGEPDRAAHEQFF. Full variable domain (missing parts from reference TRBV12-5 and TRBJ2-1): DARVTQTPRHKVTEMGQEVTMRCQPILGHNTVFWYRQTMMQGLELLAYFRNRAPLDDSGMPKDRFSAEMPDATLATLKIQPSEPRDSAVYFCASGEPDRAAHEQFFGPGTRLTVL.

V and J are TRBV6-6 and TRBJ2-7; TRBD1 aligns across 9 bases. Trimming cost V 5 bases and J 6 bases; bases outside gene matches: 14. The CDR3 has 16 amino acids. Germline lookup yields CDR1 MNHNY and CDR2 SVGAGI (reference sequence). CDR3 sequence (DNA): TGTGCCAGCAGTCAAACCACCGGGACAGGGTGGGGCGAGCAGTACTTC. Protein sequence: CASSQTTGTGWGEQYF.

The CDR3, as DNA: TGTGCCAGCAGCCGACAGGTTGAAGAGACCCAGTACTTC. Its protein product is CASSRQVEETQYF. The chain has TRBV5-4 and TRBJ2-5; a possible D gene is TRBD1 (6 bases). The CDR3 spans 13 residues. The germline CDR1 and CDR2 sequences are SGHNT and YYREEE (reference sequence). Trimming pared 4 bases from V and 3 bases from J, leaving 10 bases between.

The chain uses TRBV5-1 and TRBJ1-1; D unresolved. Germline V gene lookup returns CDR1 SGHRS and CDR2 YFSETQ. V gave up 0 bases and J gave up 3 bases, with 9 bases separating them. CDR3 length: 14 residues. The CDR3 loop reads CASSLGALYTEAFF. Written as DNA, the CDR3 is TGCGCCAGCAGCTTGGGCGCCCTTTACACTGAAGCTTTCTTT.

This clone has just a few counts. The chain combines TRBV6-1 with TRBJ1-5; D may be TRBD1 (6 bases). Germline CDR1 and CDR2: MNHNS and SASEGT. V was clipped by 2 bases and J by 9 bases, with 8 bases between them. The CDR3 runs to 12 residues. The CDR3 DNA sequence: TGTGCCAGCAGTGAATTAGGGGGGCCCCAGCATTTT. This translates into CASSELGGPQHF.

V and J are TRBV18 and TRBJ1-5; 7 nucleotides line up with TRBD1. V shed 2 bases, J shed 0 bases, and the junction held 4 bases outside the gene matches. Per germline, CDR1 KGHSH and CDR2 LQKENI. The length of the CDR3 is 16 residues. The CDR3, as DNA: TGTGCCAGCTCACCATCGACAGGGAATAGCAATCAGCCCCAGCATTTT. Its translation: CASSPSTGNSNQPQHF.

The chain employs TRBV2 and TRBJ2-1; TRBD2 matches 9 bases. The CDR3 contains 15 residues. The V and J ends lost 2 bases and 7 bases, in that order; junction bases with no gene match: 6. The germline gives CDR1 SNHLY, CDR2 FYNNEI. Written as DNA, the CDR3 is TGTGCCAGCAGTGAAATGGGACTAGCCTCTAATGAGCAGTTCTTC. Amino acid sequence: CASSEMGLASNEQFF.

The V gene is TRBV5-1, the J gene TRBJ2-1; D unresolved. Germline V gene sequence: CDR1 SGHRS, CDR2 YFSETQ. Deletions cut 3 bases from V and 8 bases from J, with 15 bases between. The CDR3 spans 14 residues. The chain's CDR3 is CASSSINSEDEQFF. The CDR3 DNA is TGCGCCAGCAGCTCAATTAACTCAGAGGATGAGCAGTTCTTC.

V usage is TRBV30 and J usage is TRBJ1-1; the D gene is possibly TRBD1 (5 bases). Germline CDR1 is GTSNPN and CDR2 is SVGIG (reference sequence). With 3 bases removed from V and 5 bases from J, the gap between germline ends came to 22 bases. This CDR3 is 16 amino acids long. CDR3 loop: CAWSDPPTWGRTEAFF. The CDR3 nucleotides read TGTGCCTGGAGCGATCCCCCGACTTGGGGGAGGACTGAAGCTTTCTTT.

The gene calls are TRBV4-1 and TRBJ1-4; tentative D call: TRBD1 (5 bases). The CDR3 is made up of 15 amino acids. Trimming left V 1 base short and J 8 bases short, with 14 bases between. In germline, CDR1 is MGHRA, CDR2 YSYEKL. The CDR3 spells CASSQVAGPREKLFF. The CDR3 DNA sequence: TGCGCCAGCAGCCAAGTAGCAGGGCCGCGGGAAAAACTGTTTTTT.

The gene calls are TRBV27 and TRBJ2-1, with TRBD2 matching 10 bases. Germline CDR1 is MNHEY and CDR2 is SMNVEV (reference sequence). J gave up 4 bases and V 5 bases, and 8 bases lay outside the gene matches. The CDR3 totals 16 residues. The CDR3 nucleotides are TGTGCCAGCAGTCCCGATAGCGGGGGGCCTTACAATGAGCAGTTCTTC. Translated, it gives CASSPDSGGPYNEQFF.

CDR3 amino acids: CASSEGLAGQETQYF. The CDR3 nucleotides are TGCGCCAGCAGCGAAGGACTAGCGGGCCAAGAGACCCAGTACTTC. This chain connects TRBV5-1 to TRBJ2-5, with 11 bases fitting TRBD2. V shed 4 bases, J shed 1 base, and the junction held 3 bases outside the gene matches. The CDR3 extends over 15 amino acids. Germline CDR1 SGHRS, CDR2 YFSETQ.

The chain has TRBV7-2 and TRBJ2-3, with 10 bases fitting TRBD2. CDR3 length: 16 residues. V gave up 6 bases and J gave up 2 bases; unmatched junction bases: 8. Per germline, CDR1 SGHTA and CDR2 FQGNSA. The CDR3 sequence is CASSASGGTFTDTQYF. For the CDR3, the DNA is TGTGCCAGCAGTGCTAGCGGGGGAACTTTCACAGATACGCAGTATTTT.

V usage is TRBV5-6 and J usage is TRBJ1-2; 7 nucleotides align to TRBD1. Germline values: CDR1 SGHDT, CDR2 YYEEEE. The CDR3 extends over 15 amino acids. Trimming took 6 bases from V and 0 from J; bases not matched to a gene: 8. The CDR3 is CASIGSGGANYGYTF. Written as DNA, the CDR3 is TGTGCCAGCATCGGGTCAGGGGGAGCTAACTATGGCTACACCTTC.

The chain is built from TRBV27 and TRBJ1-5, with 8 bases fitting TRBD1. Germline trimming cut 7 bases from V and 7 bases from J; bases unmatched to any gene: 3. This CDR3 is 12 amino acids long. CDR1 is MNHEY and CDR2 is SMNVEV in the germline V gene (reference sequence). The DNA of the CDR3 is TGTGCCAGCAAACAGGGGGGCCAGCCCCAGCATTTT. Protein sequence: CASKQGGQPQHF.